This entry describes one TCR beta chain. Which antigen it targets is not known. Base quality data are lacking; no much larger clone is found one base away. Each collaborating institution followed its own protocols to collect whole blood in K2EDTA tubes. For TCRbeta analysis, collaborators shipped samples in one of three forms: frozen whole blood, isolated PBMCs, or DNA extracted from either of those sample types. The immunoSEQ Assay, a bias-controlled multiplex PCR, was used to amplify TCRbeta CDR3 regions from genomic DNA. On the authors' methods: The number of nucleated cells in each sample was estimated by amplification of reference gene primers within the assay. Sequence reads were collapsed and filtered to measure the absolute abundance of every unique TCRbeta CDR3 rearrangement. For each sample, productive Simpson clonality was calculated by taking the square root of Simpson's diversity index across productive rearrangements. What TCRdb holds here is the immuneACCESS table cut down to in-frame rearrangements. Part of the clones is not present; checked against another copy, under half of the missing clones reflect an unresolved V gene, and the others are unexplained. From that table come the V and J calls and clone size; the DNA was used to work out D and trimming. For this sample there are roughly 97,000 clones; about four fifths appear just once. Approximately 3.5% of the sample is taken by the ten largest.

These data originate in a study of blood T cell repertoires in COVID-19 (dated by TCRdb to the early 2020s). Looking at the study overall: Collaborator samples came from the United States, Italy and Spain and covered acute and convalescent phases of COVID-19. The samples were drawn from the first 160 participants of the ongoing ImmuneRACE study and from over 950 subjects provided by 6 global collaborators. The prospective study material was composed of cDNA or gDNA derived from T cells, B-cell-depleted T cells, or PBMCs. The dataset comprised deeply sampled blood TCRbeta repertoires from subjects exposed to, actively infected with, or recovered from COVID-19. A de-identified subject ID, COVID-19 status, age in years and sex were almost always included in the sample metadata. The repertoires were released in a freely available public database intended as a resource for research on the immune response to SARS-CoV-2. Where available, HLA class I and class II types were taken from metadata supplied by the sample provider and were not determined by assay-based typing. General study outcomes and caveats: The amount of clinical and demographic metadata varied by source and participant and was provided uncurated.

Deletion took 6 bases off V and 10 bases off J, with a span of 10 bases between the germline ends. Its CDR3 holds 12 amino acids, cysteine through phenylalanine. The retained sequence is limited to the CDR3, 36 bases, with the frame set at the first base. Taken from the germline V gene, the CDR1 and CDR2 loops are MDHEN and SYDVKM. The rearrangement joined TRBV28 to TRBJ1-6; the D gene assignment is ambiguous. Specimen: peripheral blood. This TCR derives from an elderly woman with active or convalescent COVID-19. The bases are TGTGCCAGCAGCCTTCTGTTATCACCCCTCCACTTT. Its coded protein is CASSLLLSPLHF.